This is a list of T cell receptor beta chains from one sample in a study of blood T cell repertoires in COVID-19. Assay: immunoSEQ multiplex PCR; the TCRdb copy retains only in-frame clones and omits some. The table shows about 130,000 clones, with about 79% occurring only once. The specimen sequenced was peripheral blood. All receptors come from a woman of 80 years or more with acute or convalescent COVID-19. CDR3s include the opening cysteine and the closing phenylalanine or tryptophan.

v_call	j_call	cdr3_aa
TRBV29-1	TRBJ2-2	CSGIGASGELFF
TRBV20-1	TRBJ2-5	CSAGGGSGPQETQYF
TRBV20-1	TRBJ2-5	CSATRETQYF
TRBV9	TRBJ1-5	CASSVDPSQPQHF
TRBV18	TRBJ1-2	CASSPRDNSNYGYTF
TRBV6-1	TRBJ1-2	CASSEAGQNPTF
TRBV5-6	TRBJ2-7	CASSPRGGDISYEQYF
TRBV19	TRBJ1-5	CASSIAREPQHF
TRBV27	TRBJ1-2	CASRAGQGNGYTF
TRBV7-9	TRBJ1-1	CASSLMTENTEAFF
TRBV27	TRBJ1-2	CASSSDRGSGSNYGYTF
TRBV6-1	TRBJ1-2	CASSEAPAGGYGYTF
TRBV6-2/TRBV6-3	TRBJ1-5	CASSYSQGAYQPQHF
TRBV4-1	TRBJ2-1	CASRLSRTSGGNEQFF
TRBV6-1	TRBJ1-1	CASSASSFGRPMRDTEAFF
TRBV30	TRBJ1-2	CAWSVQGVDGYTF
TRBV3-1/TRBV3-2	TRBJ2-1	CASSQDSRYNEQFF
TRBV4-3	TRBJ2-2	CASSQDGGFSGELFF
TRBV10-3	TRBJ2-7	CAISESGTGSYEQYF
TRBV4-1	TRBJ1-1	CASSPGLRGTEAFF
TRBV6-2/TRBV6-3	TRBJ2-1	CASSYPMGTKAYNEQFF
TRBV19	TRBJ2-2	CASSTGGPSGELFF
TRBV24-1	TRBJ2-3	CATSDSRQGTDTQYF
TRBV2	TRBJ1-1	CASSPRWRTEDTEAFF
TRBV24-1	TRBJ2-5	CATSDLRRLAVGETQYF
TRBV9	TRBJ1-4	CASSVDYGGNEKLFF
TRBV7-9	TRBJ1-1	CASSLGSNIEAFF
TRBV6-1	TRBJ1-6	CASSEVLQGFSPLHF
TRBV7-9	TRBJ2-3	CASSFFTDRAGGPTDTQYF
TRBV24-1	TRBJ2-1	CATSDSGSDRGTYNEQFF
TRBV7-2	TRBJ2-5	CASSFLRGPEETQYF
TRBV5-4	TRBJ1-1	CASSPGGRGLLTEAFF
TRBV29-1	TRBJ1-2	CSVSRGPGGYTF
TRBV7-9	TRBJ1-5	CASSTGTGSNQPQHF
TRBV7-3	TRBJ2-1	CASSRAGGAYNEQFF
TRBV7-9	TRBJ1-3	CASSLPSARQGAGNTIYF
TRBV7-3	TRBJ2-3	CASSLQGEGTDTQYF
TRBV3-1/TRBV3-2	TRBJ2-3	CASSRRGQRGGTDTQYF
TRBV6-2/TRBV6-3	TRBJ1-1	CASSYNRGGTEAFF
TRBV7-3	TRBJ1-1	CASSFRGSTEAFF
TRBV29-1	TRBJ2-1	CSVKRGSEQFF